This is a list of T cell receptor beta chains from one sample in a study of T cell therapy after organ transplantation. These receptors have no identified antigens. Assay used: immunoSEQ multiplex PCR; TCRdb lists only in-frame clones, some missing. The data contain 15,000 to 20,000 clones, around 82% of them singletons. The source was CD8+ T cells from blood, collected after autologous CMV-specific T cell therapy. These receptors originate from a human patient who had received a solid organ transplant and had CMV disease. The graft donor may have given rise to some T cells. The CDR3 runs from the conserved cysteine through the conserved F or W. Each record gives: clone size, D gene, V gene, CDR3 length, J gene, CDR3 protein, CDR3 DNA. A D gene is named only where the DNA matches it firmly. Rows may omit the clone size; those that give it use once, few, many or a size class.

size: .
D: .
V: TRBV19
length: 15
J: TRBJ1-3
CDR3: CASSMGLHSGNTIYF
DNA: TGTGCCAGTAGTATGGGACTGCACTCTGGAAACACCATATATTTT

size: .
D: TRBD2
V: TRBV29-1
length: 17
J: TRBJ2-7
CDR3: CSPQTGGREKYSYEQYF
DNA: TGCAGCCCACAGACGGGGGGGCGCGAAAAATACTCCTACGAGCAGTACTTC

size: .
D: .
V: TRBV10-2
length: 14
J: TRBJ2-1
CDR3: CASSESRTYNEQFF
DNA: TGCGCCAGCAGTGAGTCGAGGACCTACAATGAGCAGTTCTTC

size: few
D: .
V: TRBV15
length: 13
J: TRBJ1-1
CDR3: CATSRGRMTEAFF
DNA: TGTGCCACCAGCAGAGGCAGGATGACTGAAGCTTTCTTT

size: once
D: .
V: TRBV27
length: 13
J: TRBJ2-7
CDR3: CASSLKGVNEQYF
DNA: TGTGCCAGCAGTTTAAAAGGGGTAAACGAGCAGTACTTC

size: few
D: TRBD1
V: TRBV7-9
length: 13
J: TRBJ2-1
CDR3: CASSDRDDNEQFF
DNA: TGTGCCAGCAGCGACAGGGACGACAATGAGCAGTTCTTC

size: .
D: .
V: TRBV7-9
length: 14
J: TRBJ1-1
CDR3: CASRNPGRLAEAFF
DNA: TGTGCCAGCAGAAACCCCGGGAGATTGGCTGAAGCTTTCTTT

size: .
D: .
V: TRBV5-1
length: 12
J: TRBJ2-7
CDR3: CASSLGGYEQYF
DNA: TGCGCCAGCAGCTTGGGGGGTTACGAGCAGTACTTC

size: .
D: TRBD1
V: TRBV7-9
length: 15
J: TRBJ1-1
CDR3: CASSPGQGLNTEAFF
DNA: TGTGCCAGCAGCCCAGGACAGGGACTGAACACTGAAGCTTTCTTT

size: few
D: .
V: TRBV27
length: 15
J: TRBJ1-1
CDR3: CASSPVNGLNTEAFF
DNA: TGTGCCAGCAGTCCAGTCAACGGACTGAACACTGAAGCTTTCTTT

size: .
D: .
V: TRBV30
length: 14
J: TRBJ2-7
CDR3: CAWSTLRGATEQYF
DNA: TGTGCCTGGAGTACCCTAAGGGGAGCCACCGAGCAGTACTTC

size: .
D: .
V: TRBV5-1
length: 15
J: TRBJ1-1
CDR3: CASSLSQGFADEAFF
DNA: TGCGCCAGCAGCTTGTCCCAGGGTTTTGCGGATGAAGCTTTCTTT

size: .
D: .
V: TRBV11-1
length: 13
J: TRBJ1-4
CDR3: CASSLRANEKLFF
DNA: TGTGCCAGCAGCTTACGAGCTAATGAAAAACTGTTTTTT

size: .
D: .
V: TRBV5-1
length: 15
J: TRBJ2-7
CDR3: CASSPYPDSSYEQYF
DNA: TGCGCCAGCAGCCCTTATCCGGATAGCTCCTACGAGCAGTACTTC

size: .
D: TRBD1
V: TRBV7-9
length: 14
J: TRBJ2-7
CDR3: CASSHLDRAYEQYF
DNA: TGTGCCAGCAGCCACCTGGACAGGGCCTACGAGCAGTACTTC

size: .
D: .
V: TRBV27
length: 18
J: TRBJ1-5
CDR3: CASSATSALTNSNQPQHF
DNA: TGTGCCAGCAGTGCGACGTCGGCCCTTACGAATAGCAATCAGCCCCAGCATTTT

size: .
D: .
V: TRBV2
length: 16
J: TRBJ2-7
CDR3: CASSERGRALAYEQYF
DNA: TGTGCCAGCAGTGAAAGGGGCAGGGCACTTGCCTACGAGCAGTACTTC

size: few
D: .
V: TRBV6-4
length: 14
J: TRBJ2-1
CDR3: CASSDSAEWGEQFF
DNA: TGTGCCAGCAGTGACTCTGCTGAATGGGGGGAGCAGTTCTTC

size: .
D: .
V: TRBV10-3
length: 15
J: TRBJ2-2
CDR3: CAISSGTSNTGELFF
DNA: TGTGCCATCAGTTCCGGGACCTCGAACACCGGGGAGCTGTTTTTT

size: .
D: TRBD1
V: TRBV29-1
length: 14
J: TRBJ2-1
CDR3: CSVDGTGVHNEQFF
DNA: TGCAGCGTTGACGGGACAGGGGTTCACAATGAGCAGTTCTTC

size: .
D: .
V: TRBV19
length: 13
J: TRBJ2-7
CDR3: CASSMIQGNEQYF
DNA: TGTGCCAGTAGTATGATACAGGGTAACGAGCAGTACTTC

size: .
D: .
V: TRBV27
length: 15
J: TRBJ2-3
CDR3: CASQPDAEEGDTQYF
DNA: TGTGCCAGCCAACCCGACGCAGAGGAGGGAGATACGCAGTATTTT

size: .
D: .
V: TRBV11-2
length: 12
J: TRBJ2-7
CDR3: CASSYGGYEQYF
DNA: TGTGCCAGCAGCTACGGGGGCTACGAGCAGTACTTC

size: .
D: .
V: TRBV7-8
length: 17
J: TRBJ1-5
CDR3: CASSPTGRVDGNQPQHF
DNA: TGTGCCAGCAGCCCTACGGGCAGGGTCGATGGGAATCAGCCCCAGCATTTT

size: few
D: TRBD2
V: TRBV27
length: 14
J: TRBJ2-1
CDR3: CASRRGGVNNEQFF
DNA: TGTGCCAGCAGAAGGGGAGGGGTTAACAATGAGCAGTTCTTC

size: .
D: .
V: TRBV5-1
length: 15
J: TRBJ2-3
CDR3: CASTTGRGRTDTQYF
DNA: TGCGCCAGCACTACCGGGAGGGGGCGGACAGATACGCAGTATTTT

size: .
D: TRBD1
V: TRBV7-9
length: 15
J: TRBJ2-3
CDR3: CASSFGDSSTDTQYF
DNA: TGTGCCAGCAGCTTTGGGGACAGCTCCACAGATACGCAGTATTTT